A selection of T cell receptor beta chains follows, all from one sample in a study of blood T cell repertoires in COVID-19. The method was immunoSEQ multiplex PCR; TCRdb's version includes in-frame clones alone and lacks a portion of them. There are over 150,000 clones in the sample; approximately 86% occur only once, and roughly 0.6% lies in the top ten. Sequenced: peripheral blood. These receptors were taken from a man aged 60 to 69 with COVID-19, enrolled during active disease. Each CDR3 is given with its conserved first and last residue. A D gene is named only where the DNA matches it firmly. Clone size appears in some rows only: once, few, many, or a class for an expanded clone.

j_gene	v_gene	d_gene	abundance	CDR3aa	CDR3nt
TRBJ2-3	TRBV2	.	.	CATSEFTDTQYF	TGTGCCACGTCAGAATTCACAGATACGCAGTATTTT
TRBJ1-5	TRBV5-4	.	.	CASSLGGQGSNQPQHF	TGTGCCAGCAGCTTGGGGGGTCAGGGTAGCAATCAGCCCCAGCATTTT
TRBJ2-3	TRBV5-1	TRBD1	.	CASSLGDRGPSDTQYF	TGCGCCAGCAGCTTGGGGGACAGGGGGCCTTCAGATACGCAGTATTTT
TRBJ1-1	TRBV30	.	few	CAWKGQLNTEAFF	TGTGCCTGGAAAGGACAGCTGAACACTGAAGCTTTCTTT
TRBJ1-3	TRBV28	TRBD1	few	CASSLRQGTGNTIYF	TGTGCCAGCAGTTTACGACAGGGGACCGGAAACACCATATATTTT
TRBJ2-7	TRBV5-1	.	.	CASSLHDRNYEQYF	TGCGCCAGCAGCTTGCACGACAGAAACTACGAGCAGTACTTC
TRBJ1-2	TRBV24-1	.	.	CATSGGENSYTF	TGTGCCACCAGTGGGGGAGAAAATAGCTACACCTTC
TRBJ1-5	TRBV19	TRBD1	.	CASRYGTEGQPQHF	TGTGCCAGTAGGTACGGGACAGAGGGGCAGCCCCAGCATTTT
TRBJ1-1	TRBV11-3	TRBD1	few	CASSLAPGQGYTEAFF	TGTGCCAGCAGCTTAGCGCCGGGACAGGGGTACACTGAAGCTTTCTTT
TRBJ2-2	TRBV2	TRBD1	.	CASSEGQRRGTGELFF	TGTGCCAGCAGTGAGGGACAGAGACGAGGGACCGGGGAGCTGTTTTTT
TRBJ2-2	TRBV6-5	TRBD2	.	CASYRTGTSAGELFF	TGTGCCAGCTATCGGACCGGGACTAGCGCCGGGGAGCTGTTTTTT
TRBJ2-7	TRBV6-2/TRBV6-3	.	.	CASTPSAGSIGEQYF	TGTGCCAGCACCCCCTCGGCAGGGTCCATAGGCGAGCAGTACTTC
TRBJ2-1	TRBV30	.	.	CAWSLYPYNEQFF	TGTGCCTGGAGCCTATACCCGTACAATGAGCAGTTCTTC
TRBJ2-7	TRBV5-4	.	.	CASSWGGATNYEQYF	TGTGCCAGCAGCTGGGGTGGGGCTACAAACTACGAGCAGTACTTC